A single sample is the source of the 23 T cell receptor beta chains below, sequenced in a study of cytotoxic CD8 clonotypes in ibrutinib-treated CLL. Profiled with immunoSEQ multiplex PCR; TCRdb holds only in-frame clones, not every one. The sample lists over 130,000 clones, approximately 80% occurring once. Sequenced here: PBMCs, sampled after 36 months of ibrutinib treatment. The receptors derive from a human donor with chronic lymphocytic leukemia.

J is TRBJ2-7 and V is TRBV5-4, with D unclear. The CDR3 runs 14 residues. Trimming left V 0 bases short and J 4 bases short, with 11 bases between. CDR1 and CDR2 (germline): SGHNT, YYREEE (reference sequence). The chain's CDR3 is CASSLAVSEYEQYF. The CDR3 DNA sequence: TGTGCCAGCAGCTTGGCCGTCAGCGAGTACGAGCAGTACTTC.

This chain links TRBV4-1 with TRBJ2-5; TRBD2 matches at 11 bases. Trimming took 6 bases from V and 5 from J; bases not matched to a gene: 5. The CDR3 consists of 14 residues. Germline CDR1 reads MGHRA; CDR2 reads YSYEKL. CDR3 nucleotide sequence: TGCGCCAGCAGTCCGGGACTAGCGGTGGAGACCCAGTACTTC. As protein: CASSPGLAVETQYF.

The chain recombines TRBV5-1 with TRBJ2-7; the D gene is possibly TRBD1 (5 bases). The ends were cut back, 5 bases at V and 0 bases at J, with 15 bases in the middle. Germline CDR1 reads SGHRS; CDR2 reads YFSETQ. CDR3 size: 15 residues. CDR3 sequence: CASSDSPSSSYEQYF. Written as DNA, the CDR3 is TGCGCCAGCAGTGACAGCCCGAGCAGCTCCTACGAGCAGTACTTC.

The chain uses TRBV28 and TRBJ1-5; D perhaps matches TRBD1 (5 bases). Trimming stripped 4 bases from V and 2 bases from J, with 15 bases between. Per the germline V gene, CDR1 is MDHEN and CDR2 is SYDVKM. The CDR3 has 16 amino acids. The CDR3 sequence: CASSSGVRGGNQPQHF. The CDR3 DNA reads TGTGCCAGCAGTTCCGGGGTGAGGGGAGGCAATCAGCCCCAGCATTTT.

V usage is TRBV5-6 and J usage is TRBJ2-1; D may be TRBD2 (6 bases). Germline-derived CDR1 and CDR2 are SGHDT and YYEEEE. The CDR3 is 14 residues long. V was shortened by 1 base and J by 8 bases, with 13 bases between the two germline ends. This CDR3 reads CASSLTSRVYEQFF. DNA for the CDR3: TGTGCCAGCAGCTTGACTAGCAGGGTGTATGAGCAGTTCTTC.

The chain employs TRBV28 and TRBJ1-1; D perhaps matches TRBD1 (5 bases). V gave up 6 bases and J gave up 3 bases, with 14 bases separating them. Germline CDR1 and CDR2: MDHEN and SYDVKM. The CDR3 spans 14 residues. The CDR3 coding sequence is TGTGCCAGCAGCCTTACCACGGGGGACACTGAAGCTTTCTTT. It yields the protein CASSLTTGDTEAFF.

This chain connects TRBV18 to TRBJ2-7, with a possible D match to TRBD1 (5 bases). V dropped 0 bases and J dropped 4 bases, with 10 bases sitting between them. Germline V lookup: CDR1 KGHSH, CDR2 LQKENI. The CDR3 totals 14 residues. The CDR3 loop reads CASSPPSGNYEQYF. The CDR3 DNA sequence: TGTGCCAGCTCACCACCCTCAGGGAATTACGAGCAGTACTTC.

The CDR3 DNA sequence: TGTGCCAGCAGCCAGACCGGGACAAACTATGGCTACACCTTC. This codes for CASSQTGTNYGYTF. The chain combines TRBV5-4 with TRBJ1-2; tentatively, D is TRBD1 (6 bases). Germline V lookup: CDR1 SGHNT, CDR2 YYREEE (reference sequence). There are 14 residues in the CDR3. Trimming cost V 4 bases and J 2 bases, with 12 bases left between them.

For the CDR3, the DNA is TGTGCCAGCAGTGAATGGACGGTGAACTATGGCTACACCTTC. Protein sequence: CASSEWTVNYGYTF. The chain uses TRBV6-1 and TRBJ1-2, with no clear D. V dropped 2 bases and J dropped 2 bases, with 9 bases sitting between them. The length of the CDR3 is 14 residues. Germline V gene sequence: CDR1 MNHNS, CDR2 SASEGT.

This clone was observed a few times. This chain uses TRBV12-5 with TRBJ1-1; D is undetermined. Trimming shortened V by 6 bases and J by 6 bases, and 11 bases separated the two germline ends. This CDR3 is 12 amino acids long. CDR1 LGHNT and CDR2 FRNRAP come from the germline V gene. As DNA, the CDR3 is TGTGCTAGTGGAGAACGAGGCGCTGAAGCTTTCTTT. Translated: CASGERGAEAFF.

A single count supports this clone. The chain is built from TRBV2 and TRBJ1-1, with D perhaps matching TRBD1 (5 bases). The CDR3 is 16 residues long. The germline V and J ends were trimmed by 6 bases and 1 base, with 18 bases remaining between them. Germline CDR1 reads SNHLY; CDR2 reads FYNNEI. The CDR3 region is CASRARDWWGNTEAFF. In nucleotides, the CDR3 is TGTGCCAGCAGAGCCAGGGATTGGTGGGGGAACACTGAAGCTTTCTTT. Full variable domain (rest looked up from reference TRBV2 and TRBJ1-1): EPEVTQTPSHQVTQMGQEVILRCVPISNHLYFYWYRQILGQKVEFLVSFYNNEISEKSEIFDDQFSVERPDGSNFTLKIRSTKLEDSAMYFCASRARDWWGNTEAFFGQGTRLTVV.

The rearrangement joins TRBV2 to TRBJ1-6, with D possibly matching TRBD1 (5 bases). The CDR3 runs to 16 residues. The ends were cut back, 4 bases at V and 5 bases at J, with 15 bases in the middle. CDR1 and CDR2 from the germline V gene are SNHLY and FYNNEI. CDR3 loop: CASSVSTVPNNSPLHF. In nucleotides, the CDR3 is TGTGCCAGCAGTGTATCGACAGTCCCTAATAATTCACCCCTCCACTTT.

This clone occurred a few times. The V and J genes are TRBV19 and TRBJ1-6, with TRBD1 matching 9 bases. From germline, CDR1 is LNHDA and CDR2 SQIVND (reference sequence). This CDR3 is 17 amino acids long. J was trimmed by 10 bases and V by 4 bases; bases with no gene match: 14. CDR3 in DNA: TGTGCCAGTAGTACCTTCACCGCCGGGACAGGGAAGTCACCCCTCCACTTT. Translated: CASSTFTAGTGKSPLHF. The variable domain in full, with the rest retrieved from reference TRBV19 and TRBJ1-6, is DGGITQSPKYLFRKEGQNVTLSCEQNLNHDAMYWYRQDPGQGLRLIYYSQIVNDFQKGDIAEGYSVSREKKESFPLTVTSAQKNPTAFYLCASSTFTAGTGKSPLHFGNGTRLTVT.

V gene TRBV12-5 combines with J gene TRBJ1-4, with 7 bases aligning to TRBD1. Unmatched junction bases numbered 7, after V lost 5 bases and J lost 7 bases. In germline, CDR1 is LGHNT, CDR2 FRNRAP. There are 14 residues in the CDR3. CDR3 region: CASGTSGGSEKLFF. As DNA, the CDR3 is TGTGCTAGTGGTACATCAGGGGGGAGTGAAAAACTGTTTTTT.

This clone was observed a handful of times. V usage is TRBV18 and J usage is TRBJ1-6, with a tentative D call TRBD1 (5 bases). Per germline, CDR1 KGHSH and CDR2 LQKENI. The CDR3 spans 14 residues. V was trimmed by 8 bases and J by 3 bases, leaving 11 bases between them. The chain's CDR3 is CASRQSVYNSPLHF. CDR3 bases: TGTGCCAGCCGACAGTCCGTCTATAATTCACCCCTCCACTTT.

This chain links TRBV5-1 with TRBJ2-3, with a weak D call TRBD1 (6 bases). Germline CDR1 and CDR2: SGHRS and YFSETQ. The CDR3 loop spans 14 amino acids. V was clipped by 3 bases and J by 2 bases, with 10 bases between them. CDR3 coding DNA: TGCGCCAGCAGCTACGGGACATCCACAGATACGCAGTATTTT. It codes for CASSYGTSTDTQYF.

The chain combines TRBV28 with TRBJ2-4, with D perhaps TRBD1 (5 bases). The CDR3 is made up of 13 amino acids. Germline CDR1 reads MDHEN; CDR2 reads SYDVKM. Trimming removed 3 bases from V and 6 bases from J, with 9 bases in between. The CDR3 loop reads CASSLPGPNIQYF. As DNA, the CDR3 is TGTGCCAGCAGTTTGCCAGGGCCAAACATTCAGTACTTC.

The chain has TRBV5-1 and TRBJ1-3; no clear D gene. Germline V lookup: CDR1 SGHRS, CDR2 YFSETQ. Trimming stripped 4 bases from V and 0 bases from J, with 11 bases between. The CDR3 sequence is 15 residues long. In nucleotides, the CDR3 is TGCGCCAGCAGCCCAACAGCTTACTCTGGAAACACCATATATTTT. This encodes CASSPTAYSGNTIYF.

The CDR3 here is CASSNPSGGTFEQYF. The CDR3 DNA reads TGCGCCAGCAGCAACCCTAGCGGGGGGACCTTCGAGCAGTACTTC. V usage is TRBV4-1 and J usage is TRBJ2-7; 11 bases align to TRBD2. V lost 5 bases to trimming and J lost 6 bases; unmatched junction nucleotides: 9. The germline V gene encodes CDR1 MGHRA and CDR2 YSYEKL. This CDR3 spans 15 amino acids.

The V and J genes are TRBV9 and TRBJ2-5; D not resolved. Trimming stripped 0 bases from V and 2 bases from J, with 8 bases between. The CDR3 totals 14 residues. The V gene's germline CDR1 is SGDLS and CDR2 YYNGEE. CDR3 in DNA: TGTGCCAGCAGCGTAGGGACCTTACAAGAGACCCAGTACTTC. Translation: CASSVGTLQETQYF.

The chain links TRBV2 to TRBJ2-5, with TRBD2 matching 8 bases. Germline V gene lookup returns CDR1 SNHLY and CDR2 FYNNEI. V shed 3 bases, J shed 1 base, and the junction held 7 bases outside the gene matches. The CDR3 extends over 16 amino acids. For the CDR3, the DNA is TGTGCCAGCAGTGAGGCCCCCACTAGCGGCCAAGAGACCCAGTACTTC. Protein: CASSEAPTSGQETQYF.

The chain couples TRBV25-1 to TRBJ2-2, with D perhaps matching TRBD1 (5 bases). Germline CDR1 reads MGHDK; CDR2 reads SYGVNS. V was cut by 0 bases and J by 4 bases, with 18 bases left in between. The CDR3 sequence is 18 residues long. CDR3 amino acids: CASSEYPPLSGRTGELFF. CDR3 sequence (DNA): TGTGCCAGCAGTGAATATCCCCCCCTGTCAGGGCGCACCGGGGAGCTGTTTTTT.

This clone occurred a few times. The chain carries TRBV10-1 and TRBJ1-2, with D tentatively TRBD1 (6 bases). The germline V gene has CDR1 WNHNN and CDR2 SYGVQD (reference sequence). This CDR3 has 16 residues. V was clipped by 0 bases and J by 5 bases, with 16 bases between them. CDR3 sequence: CASSESRTDSVYGYTF. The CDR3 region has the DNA TGCGCCAGCAGTGAGTCTAGAACGGACAGTGTATATGGCTACACCTTC.